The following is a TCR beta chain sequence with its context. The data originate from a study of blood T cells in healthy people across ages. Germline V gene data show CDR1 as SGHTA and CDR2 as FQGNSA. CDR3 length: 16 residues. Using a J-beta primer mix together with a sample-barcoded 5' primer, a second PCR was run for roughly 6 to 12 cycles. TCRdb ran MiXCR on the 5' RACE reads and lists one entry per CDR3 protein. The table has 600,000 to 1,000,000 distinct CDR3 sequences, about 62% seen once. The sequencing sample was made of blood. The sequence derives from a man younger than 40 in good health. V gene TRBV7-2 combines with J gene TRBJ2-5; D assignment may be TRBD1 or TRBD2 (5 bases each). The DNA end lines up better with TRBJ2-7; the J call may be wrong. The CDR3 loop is CASSFSVRGSLYEQYF. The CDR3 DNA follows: TGTGCCAGCAGCTTTAGCGTTAGGGGTTCACTATACGAGCAGTACTTC.